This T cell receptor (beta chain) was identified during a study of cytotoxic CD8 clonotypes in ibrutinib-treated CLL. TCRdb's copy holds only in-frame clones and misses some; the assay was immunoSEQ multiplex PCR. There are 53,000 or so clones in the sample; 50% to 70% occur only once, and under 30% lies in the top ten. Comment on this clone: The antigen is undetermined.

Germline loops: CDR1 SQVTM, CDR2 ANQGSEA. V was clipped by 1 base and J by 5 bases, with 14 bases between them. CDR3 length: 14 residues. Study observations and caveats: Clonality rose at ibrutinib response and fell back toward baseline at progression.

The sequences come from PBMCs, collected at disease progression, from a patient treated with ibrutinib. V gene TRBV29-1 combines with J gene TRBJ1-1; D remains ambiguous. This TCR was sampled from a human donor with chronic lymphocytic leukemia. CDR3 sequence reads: CSVEVGGPRTEAFF. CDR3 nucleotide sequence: TGCAGCGTTGAAGTGGGAGGGCCAAGGACTGAAGCTTTCTTT.